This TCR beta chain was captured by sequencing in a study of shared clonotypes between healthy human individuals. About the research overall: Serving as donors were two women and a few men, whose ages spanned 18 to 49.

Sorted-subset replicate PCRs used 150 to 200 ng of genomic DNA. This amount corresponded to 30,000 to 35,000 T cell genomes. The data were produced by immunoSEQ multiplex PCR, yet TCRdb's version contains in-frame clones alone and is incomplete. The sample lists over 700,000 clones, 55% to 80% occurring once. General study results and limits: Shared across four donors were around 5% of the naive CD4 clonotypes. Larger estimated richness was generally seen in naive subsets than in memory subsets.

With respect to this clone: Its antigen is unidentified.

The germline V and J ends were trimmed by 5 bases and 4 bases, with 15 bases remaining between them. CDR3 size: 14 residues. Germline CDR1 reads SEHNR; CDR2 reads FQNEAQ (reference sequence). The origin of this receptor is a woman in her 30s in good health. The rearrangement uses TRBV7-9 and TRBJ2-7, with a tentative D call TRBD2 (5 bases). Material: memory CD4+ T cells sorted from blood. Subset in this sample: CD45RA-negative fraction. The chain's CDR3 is CASSLGSSGYEQYF. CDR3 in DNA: TGTGCCAGCAGCCTAGGAAGCAGCGGATACGAGCAGTACTTC.